The sequence of this T cell receptor (beta chain) was determined in a study of T cell responses to AZD1222 COVID-19 vaccine. Trimming left V 5 bases short and J 1 base short, with 11 bases between. The germline V gene has CDR1 MNHNY and CDR2 SVGAGI (reference sequence). The CDR3 runs to 14 residues. Profiling relied on immunoSEQ multiplex PCR, and the TCRdb table lists in-frame clones only, not all of them. The table lists around 160,000 clones, about 90% of them singletons, with approximately 1.1% in the top ten. This material consisted of peripheral blood, taken 28 days after the second AZD1222 dose. V is TRBV6-6 and J is TRBJ1-1, with D uncertain. This TCR came from an adult who received the AZD1222 COVID-19 vaccine. The CDR3 sequence is CASSKYFRNTEAFF. The CDR3 DNA reads TGTGCCAGCAGTAAATACTTTCGGAACACTGAAGCTTTCTTT.